Below are 5 T cell receptor beta chains sequenced from a single sample in a study of prognosis after radiotherapy for stage I lung cancer. Genomic DNA served as the source from which two-round multiplex PCR generated TCR beta CDR3 amplicons. With primers specific to each TRBV and TRBJ gene, the first-round PCR was performed. MiXCR, run by TCRdb on the multiplex PCR reads, gives a single entry per CDR3 protein. The repertoire holds about 14,000 distinct CDR3 sequences, with 30% to 40% as singletons. The material sequenced was PBMCs, taken before or after stereotactic body radiation therapy (not recorded which). The receptors come from a donor older than 45 with non-small cell lung cancer.

This clonotype was seen ten or more times. J is TRBJ1-2 and V is TRBV5-4, with no clear D. Trimming left V 1 base short and J 0 bases short, with 4 bases between. This CDR3 region has 13 residues. Germline V gene lookup returns CDR1 SGHNT and CDR2 YYREEE (reference sequence). This CDR3 is CASSLFSNYGYTF. The CDR3 DNA follows: TGTGCCAGCAGCTTGTTCTCTAACTATGGCTACACCTTC.

This clonotype showed up many times. The chain joins TRBV6-1 to TRBJ2-1; 7 bases align to TRBD1. The CDR3 is made up of 13 amino acids. V gave up 5 bases and J gave up 5 bases; unmatched junction bases: 3. The germline gives CDR1 MNHNS, CDR2 SASEGT. CDR3 DNA sequence: TGTGCCAGCAGTCGGGACAGACACAATGAGCAGTTCTTC. This gives the protein CASSRDRHNEQFF.

The chain employs TRBV24-1 and TRBJ2-5; 13 bases agree with TRBD2. Germline values: CDR1 KGHDR, CDR2 SFDVKD. CDR3 length: 16 amino acids. Losses at the gene ends were 4 bases for V and 2 bases for J; bases not matched to a gene: 3. CDR3 sequence (DNA): TGTGCCACCAGTGAGACTAGCGGGGGGAGACAAGAGACCCAGTACTTC. Protein: CATSETSGGRQETQYF.

This clonotype was counted many times. The genes are TRBV7-2 and TRBJ2-1; weak D call: TRBD2 (5 bases). The CDR3 consists of 16 residues. CDR1 is SGHTA, CDR2 FQGNSA, per germline. Trimming removed 1 base at V and 2 bases at J, with 12 bases between. The CDR3 spells CASSLDAGRPYNEQFF. The CDR3, as DNA: TGTGCCAGCAGCTTAGATGCGGGTCGGCCCTACAATGAGCAGTTCTTC.

The V gene is TRBV2, the J gene TRBJ2-3; D not resolved. The germline V and J ends were trimmed by 6 bases and 2 bases, with 12 bases remaining between them. The length of the CDR3 is 14 residues. Germline lookup yields CDR1 SNHLY and CDR2 FYNNEI. For the CDR3, the DNA is TGTGCCAGCAGCCTGTACACCAACACAGATACGCAGTATTTT. This encodes CASSLYTNTDTQYF.